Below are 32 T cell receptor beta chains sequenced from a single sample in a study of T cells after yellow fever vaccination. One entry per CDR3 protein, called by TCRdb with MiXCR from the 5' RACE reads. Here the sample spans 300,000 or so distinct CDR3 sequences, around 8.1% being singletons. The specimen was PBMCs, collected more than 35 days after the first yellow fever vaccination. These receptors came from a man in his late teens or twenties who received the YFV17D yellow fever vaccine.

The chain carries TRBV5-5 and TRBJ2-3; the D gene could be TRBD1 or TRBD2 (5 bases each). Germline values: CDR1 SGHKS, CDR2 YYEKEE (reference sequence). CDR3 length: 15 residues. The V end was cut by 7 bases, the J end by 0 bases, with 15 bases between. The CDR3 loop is CASCTGGMSTDTQYF. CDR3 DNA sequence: TGTGCCAGCTGCACTGGGGGAATGAGCACAGATACGCAGTATTTT.

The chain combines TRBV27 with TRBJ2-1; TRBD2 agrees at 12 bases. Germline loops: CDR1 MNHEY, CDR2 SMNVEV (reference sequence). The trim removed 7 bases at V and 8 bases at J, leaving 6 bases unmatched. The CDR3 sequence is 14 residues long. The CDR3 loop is CASKGLAGGHEQFF. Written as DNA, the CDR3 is TGTGCCAGCAAGGGGCTAGCGGGGGGGCATGAGCAGTTCTTC.

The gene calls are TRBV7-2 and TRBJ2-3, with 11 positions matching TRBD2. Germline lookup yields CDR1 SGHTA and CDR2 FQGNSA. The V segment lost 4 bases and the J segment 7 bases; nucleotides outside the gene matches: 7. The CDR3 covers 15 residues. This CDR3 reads CASSYSGGATYTQYF. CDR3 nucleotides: TGTGCCAGCAGCTATAGCGGGGGGGCCACGTATACGCAGTATTTT.

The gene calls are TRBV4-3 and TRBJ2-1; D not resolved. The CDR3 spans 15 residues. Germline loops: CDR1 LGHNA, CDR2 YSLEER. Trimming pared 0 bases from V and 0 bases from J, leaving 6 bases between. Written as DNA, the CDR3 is TGCGCCAGCAGCCAAGAAGGCAGCTCCTACAATGAGCAGTTCTTC. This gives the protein CASSQEGSSYNEQFF.

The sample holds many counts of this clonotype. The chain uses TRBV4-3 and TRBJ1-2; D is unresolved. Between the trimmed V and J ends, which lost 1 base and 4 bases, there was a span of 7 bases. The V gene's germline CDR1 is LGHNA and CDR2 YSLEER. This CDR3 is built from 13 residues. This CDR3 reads CASSQGVTYGYTF. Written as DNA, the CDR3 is TGCGCCAGCAGCCAAGGGGTTACCTATGGCTACACCTTC.

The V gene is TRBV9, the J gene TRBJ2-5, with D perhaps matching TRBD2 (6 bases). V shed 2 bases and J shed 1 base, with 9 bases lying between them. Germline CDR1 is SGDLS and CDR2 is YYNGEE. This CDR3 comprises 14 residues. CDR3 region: CASSVEGIQETQYF. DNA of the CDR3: TGTGCCAGCAGCGTGGAGGGGATCCAAGAGACCCAGTACTTC.

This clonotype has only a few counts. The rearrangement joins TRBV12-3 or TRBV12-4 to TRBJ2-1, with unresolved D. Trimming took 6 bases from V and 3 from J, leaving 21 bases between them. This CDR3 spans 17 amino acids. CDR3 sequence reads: CASSPDWSRRVYNEQFF. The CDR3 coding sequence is TGTGCCAGCAGCCCCGACTGGTCTAGAAGGGTCTACAATGAGCAGTTCTTC.

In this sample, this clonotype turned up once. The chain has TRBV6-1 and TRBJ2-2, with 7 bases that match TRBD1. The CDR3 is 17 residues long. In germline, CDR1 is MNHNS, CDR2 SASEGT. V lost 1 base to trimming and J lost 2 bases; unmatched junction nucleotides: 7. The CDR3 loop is CASSEVLQGRNTGELFF. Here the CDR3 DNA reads TGTGCCAGCAGTGAAGTCCTACAGGGGCGAAACACCGGGGAGCTGTTTTTT.

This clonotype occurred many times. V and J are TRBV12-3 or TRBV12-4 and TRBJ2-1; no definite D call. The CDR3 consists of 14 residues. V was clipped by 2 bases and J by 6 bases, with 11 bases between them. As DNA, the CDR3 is TGTGCCAGCAGTTTAAGTGTCCTTGGCAATGAGCAGTTCTTC. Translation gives CASSLSVLGNEQFF.

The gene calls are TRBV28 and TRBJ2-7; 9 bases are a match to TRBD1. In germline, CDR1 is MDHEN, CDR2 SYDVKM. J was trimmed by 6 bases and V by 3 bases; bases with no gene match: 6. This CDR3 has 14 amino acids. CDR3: CASSFSGTGPEQYV. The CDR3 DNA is TGTGCCAGCAGTTTTTCTGGGACAGGGCCCGAGCAGTACGTC.

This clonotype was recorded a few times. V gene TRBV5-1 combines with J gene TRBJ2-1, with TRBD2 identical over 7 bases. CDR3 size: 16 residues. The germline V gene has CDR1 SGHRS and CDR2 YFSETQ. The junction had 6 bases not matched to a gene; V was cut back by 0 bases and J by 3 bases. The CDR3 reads CASSLGGSGLYNEQFF. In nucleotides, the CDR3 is TGCGCCAGCAGCTTGGGTGGTAGCGGGCTCTACAATGAGCAGTTCTTC.

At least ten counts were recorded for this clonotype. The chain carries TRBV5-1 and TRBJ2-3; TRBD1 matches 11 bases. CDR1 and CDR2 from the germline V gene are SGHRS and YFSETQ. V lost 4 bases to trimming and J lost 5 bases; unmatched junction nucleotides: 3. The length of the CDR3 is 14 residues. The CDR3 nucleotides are TGCGCCAGCAGCACTGGGACAGGGGGAGATACGCAGTATTTT. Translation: CASSTGTGGDTQYF.

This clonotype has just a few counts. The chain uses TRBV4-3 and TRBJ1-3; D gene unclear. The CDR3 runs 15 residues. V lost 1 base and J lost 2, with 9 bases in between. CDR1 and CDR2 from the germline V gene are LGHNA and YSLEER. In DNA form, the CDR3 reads TGCGCCAGCAGCCAAGTGAATAGTGCTGGAAACACCATATATTTT. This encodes CASSQVNSAGNTIYF.

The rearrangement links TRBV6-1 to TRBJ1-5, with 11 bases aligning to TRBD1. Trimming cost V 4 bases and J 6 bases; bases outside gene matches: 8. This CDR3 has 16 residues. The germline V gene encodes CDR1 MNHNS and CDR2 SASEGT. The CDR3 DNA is TGTGCCAGCAGTGGCCCTCGGACAGGGGGCTTTCAGCCCCAGCATTTT. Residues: CASSGPRTGGFQPQHF.

CDR3 sequence: CSAQDRGEETQYF. The DNA of the CDR3 is TGCAGTGCCCAGGACAGGGGGGAAGAGACCCAGTACTTC. This sequence joins TRBV20-1 and TRBJ2-5, with 10 bases matching TRBD1. J gave up 3 bases and V 6 bases, and 4 bases lay outside the gene matches. The CDR3 length is 13 residues. Germline-derived CDR1 and CDR2 are DFQATT and SNEGSKA (reference sequence).

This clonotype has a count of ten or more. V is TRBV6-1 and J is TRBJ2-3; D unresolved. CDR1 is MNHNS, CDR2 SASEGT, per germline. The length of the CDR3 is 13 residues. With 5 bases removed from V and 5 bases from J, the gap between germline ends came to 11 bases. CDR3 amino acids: CASSPTFGDTQYF. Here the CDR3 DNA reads TGTGCCAGCAGTCCCACCTTCGGAGATACGCAGTATTTT.

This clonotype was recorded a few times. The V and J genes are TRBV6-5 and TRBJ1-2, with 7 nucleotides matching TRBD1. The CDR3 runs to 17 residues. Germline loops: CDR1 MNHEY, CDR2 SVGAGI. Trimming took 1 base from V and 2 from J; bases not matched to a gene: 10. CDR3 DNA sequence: TGTGCCAGCAGTTACTGGTCTGGGGGGACAGCGAACTATGGCTACACCTTC. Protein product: CASSYWSGGTANYGYTF.

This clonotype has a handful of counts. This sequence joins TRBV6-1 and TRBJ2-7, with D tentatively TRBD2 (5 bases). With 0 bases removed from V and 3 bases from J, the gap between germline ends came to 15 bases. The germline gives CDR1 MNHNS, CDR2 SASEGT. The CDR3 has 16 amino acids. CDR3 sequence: CASSEAGDIAFYEQYF. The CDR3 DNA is TGTGCCAGCAGTGAAGCGGGAGACATCGCGTTCTACGAGCAGTACTTC.

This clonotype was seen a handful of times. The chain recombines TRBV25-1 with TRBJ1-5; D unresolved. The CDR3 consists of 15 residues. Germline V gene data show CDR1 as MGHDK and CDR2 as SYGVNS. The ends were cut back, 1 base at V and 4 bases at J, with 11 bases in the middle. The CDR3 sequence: CASSESAGRNQPQHF. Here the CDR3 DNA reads TGTGCCAGCAGTGAATCTGCAGGAAGAAATCAGCCCCAGCATTTT.

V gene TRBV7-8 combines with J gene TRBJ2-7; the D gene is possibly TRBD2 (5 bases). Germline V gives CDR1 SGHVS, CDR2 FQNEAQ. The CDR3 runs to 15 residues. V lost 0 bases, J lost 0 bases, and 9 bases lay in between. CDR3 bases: TGTGCCAGCAGCTTAGCTAGAGCGGCCTCCTACGAGCAGTACGTC. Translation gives CASSLARAASYEQYV.

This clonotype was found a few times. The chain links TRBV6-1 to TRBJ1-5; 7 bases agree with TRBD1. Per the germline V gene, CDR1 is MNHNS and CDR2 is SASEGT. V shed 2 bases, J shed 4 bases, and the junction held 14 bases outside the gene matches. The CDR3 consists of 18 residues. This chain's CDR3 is CASSERVTGNIGNQPQHF. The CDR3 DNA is TGTGCCAGCAGTGAAAGGGTGACAGGGAATATCGGGAATCAGCCCCAGCATTTT.

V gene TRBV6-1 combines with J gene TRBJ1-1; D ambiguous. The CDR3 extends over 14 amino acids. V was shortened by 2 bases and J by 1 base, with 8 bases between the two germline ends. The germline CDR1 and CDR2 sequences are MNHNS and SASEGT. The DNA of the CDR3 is TGTGCCAGCAGTGAAAGAGTGACGAACACTGAAGCTTTCTTT. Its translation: CASSERVTNTEAFF.

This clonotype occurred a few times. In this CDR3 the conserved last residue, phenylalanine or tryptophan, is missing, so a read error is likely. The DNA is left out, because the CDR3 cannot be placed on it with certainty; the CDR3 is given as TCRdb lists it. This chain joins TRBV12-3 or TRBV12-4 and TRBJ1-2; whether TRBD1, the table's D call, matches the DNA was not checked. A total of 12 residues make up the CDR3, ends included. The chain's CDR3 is CASSLGPGNPCL.

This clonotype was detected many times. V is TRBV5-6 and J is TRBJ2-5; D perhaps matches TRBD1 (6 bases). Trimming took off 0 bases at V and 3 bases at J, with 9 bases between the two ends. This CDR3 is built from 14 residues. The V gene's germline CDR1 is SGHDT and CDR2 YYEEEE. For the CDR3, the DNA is TGTGCCAGCAGCTTGGACCGACAGGAAGAGACCCAGTACTTC. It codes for CASSLDRQEETQYF.

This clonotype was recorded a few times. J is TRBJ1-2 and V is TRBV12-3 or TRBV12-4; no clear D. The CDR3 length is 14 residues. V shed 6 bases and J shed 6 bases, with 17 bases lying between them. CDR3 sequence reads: CASSRPGRADGYTF. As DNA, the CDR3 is TGTGCCAGCAGCCGCCCGGGGAGAGCAGATGGCTACACCTTC.

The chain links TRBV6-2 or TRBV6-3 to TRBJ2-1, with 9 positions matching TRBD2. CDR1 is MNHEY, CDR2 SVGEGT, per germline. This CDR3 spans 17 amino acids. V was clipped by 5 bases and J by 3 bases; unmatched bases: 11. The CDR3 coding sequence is TGTGCCAGCAGTAGCCCTATAGCGGGGGTTAACTACAATGAGCAGTTCTTC. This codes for CASSSPIAGVNYNEQFF.

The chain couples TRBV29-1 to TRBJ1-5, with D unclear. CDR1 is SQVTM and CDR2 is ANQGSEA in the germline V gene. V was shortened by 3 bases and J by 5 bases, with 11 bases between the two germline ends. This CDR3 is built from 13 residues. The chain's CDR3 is CSVEAGPDQPQHF. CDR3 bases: TGCAGCGTTGAGGCAGGTCCCGATCAGCCCCAGCATTTT.

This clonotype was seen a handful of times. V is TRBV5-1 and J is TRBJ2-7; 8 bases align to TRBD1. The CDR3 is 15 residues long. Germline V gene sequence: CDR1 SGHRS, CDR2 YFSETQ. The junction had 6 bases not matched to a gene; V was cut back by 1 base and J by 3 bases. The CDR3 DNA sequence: TGCGCCAGCAGCTTGTACACCGGGACAGGCTACGAGCAGTACTTC. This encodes CASSLYTGTGYEQYF.

Here the CDR3 DNA reads TGCGCCAGCAGCCAAGAAGACCCCAGGGGCGCAGATACGCAGTATTTT. Protein product: CASSQEDPRGADTQYF. The chain combines TRBV4-3 with TRBJ2-3; tentatively, D is TRBD1 (6 bases). Germline values: CDR1 LGHNA, CDR2 YSLEER. This CDR3 is built from 16 residues. V was cut by 0 bases and J by 4 bases, with 14 bases left in between.

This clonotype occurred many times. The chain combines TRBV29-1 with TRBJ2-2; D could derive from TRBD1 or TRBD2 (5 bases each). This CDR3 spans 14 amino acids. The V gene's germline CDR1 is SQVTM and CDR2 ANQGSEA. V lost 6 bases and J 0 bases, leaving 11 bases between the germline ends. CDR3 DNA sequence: TGCAGCGTCCCAGGGACCACGAACACCGGGGAGCTGTTTTTT. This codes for CSVPGTTNTGELFF.

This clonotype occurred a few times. CDR3 sequence: CASSLDRPEQYF. CDR3 nucleotide sequence: TGTGCCAGCAGTTTGGACAGGCCCGAGCAGTACTTC. The chain links TRBV12-3 or TRBV12-4 to TRBJ2-7; TRBD1 matches at 7 bases. This CDR3 contains 12 residues. Germline trimming cut 3 bases from V and 6 bases from J; bases unmatched to any gene: 2.

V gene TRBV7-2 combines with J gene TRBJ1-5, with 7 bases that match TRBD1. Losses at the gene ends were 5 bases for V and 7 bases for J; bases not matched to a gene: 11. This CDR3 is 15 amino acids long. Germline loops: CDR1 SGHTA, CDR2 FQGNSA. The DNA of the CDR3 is TGTGCCAGCAGCACACTACAGGGGTCAGGGCAGCCCCAGCATTTT. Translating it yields CASSTLQGSGQPQHF. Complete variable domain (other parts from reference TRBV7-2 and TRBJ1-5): GAGVSQSPSNKVTEKGKDVELRCDPISGHTALYWYRQSLGQGLEFLIYFQGNSAPDKSGLPSDRFSAERTGGSVSTLTIQRTQQEDSAVYLCASSTLQGSGQPQHFGDGTRLSIL.